This T cell receptor beta chain emerged from a study of identical twins. General study findings and limits: Invariant MAIT and iNKT cells are populations that could partly confound zero-insertion analyses. Twins' excess sharing was less marked for out-of-frame beta sequences.

TCRdb processed the 5' RACE reads anew with MiXCR; each CDR3 protein has one entry. The repertoire holds 350,000 to 500,000 distinct CDR3 sequences, roughly 20% seen once, with 9% to 15% in the top ten. This clonotype was detected only a few times. Its antigen remains unknown. Germline V gene data show CDR1 as SGHDT and CDR2 as YYEEEE. V lost 5 bases and J 3 bases, leaving 21 bases between the germline ends. The CDR3 is made up of 16 amino acids. The clonotype comes from a man aged 45-60 years in good health. This chain links TRBV5-6 with TRBJ2-7, with D perhaps TRBD1 or TRBD2 (6 bases each). The sequenced material came from naive T cells sorted from blood. The CDR3 DNA reads as TGTGCCAGCAGTCAATTAACGACGGGGGCGGACTACGAGCAGTACTTC. As protein: CASSQLTTGADYEQYF.